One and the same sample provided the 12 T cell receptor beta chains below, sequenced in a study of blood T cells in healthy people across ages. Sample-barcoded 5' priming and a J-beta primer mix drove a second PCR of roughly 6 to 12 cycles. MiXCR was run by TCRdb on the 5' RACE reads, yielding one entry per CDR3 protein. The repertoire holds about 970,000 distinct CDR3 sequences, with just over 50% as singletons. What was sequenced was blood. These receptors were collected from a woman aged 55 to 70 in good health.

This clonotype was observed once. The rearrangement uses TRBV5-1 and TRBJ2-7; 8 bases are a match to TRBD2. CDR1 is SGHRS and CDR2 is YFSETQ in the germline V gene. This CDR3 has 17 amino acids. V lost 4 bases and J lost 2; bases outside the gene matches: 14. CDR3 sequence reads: CASSHELAASGPYEQYF. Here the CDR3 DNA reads TGCGCCAGCAGCCACGAACTAGCGGCCTCAGGGCCCTACGAGCAGTACTTC.

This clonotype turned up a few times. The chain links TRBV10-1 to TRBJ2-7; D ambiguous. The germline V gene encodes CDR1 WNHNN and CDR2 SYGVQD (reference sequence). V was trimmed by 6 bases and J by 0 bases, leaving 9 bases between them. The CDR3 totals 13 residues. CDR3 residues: CASSRVPSYEQYF. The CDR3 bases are TGCGCCAGCAGCCGGGTCCCCTCCTACGAGCAGTACTTC.

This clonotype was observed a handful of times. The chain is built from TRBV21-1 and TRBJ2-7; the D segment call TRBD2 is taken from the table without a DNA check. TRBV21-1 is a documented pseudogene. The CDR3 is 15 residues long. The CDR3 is CASSKVLGLRDEQYF. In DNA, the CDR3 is TGTGCCAGCAGCAAAGTCCTGGGGTTACGGGATGAGCAGTACTTC.

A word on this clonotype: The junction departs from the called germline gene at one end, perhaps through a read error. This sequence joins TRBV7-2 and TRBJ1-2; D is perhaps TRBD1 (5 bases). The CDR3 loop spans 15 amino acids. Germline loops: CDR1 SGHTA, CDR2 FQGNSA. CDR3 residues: CASSLLDSPNYSYTF. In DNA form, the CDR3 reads TGTGCCAGCAGCTTACTAGACAGTCCTAACTATAGCTACACCTTC.

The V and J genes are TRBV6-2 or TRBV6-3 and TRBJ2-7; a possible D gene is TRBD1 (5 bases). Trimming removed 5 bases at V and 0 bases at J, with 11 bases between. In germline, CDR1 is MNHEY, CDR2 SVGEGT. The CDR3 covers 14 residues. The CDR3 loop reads CASSQGTYSYEQYF. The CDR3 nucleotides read TGTGCCAGCAGTCAGGGTACCTACTCCTACGAGCAGTACTTC.

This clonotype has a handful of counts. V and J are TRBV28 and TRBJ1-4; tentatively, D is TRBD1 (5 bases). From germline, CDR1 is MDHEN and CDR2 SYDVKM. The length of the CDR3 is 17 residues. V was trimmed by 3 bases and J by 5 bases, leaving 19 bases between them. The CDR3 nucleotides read TGTGCCAGCAGTTTTTTCCCGGCCGGGACGGGGAATGAAAAACTGTTTTTT. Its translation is CASSFFPAGTGNEKLFF.

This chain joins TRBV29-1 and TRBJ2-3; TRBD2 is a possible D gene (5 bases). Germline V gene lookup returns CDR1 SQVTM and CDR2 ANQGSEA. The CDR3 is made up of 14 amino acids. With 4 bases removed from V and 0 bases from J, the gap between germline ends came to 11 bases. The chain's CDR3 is CSVAAGTSTDTQYF. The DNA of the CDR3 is TGCAGCGTTGCGGCGGGCACTAGCACAGATACGCAGTATTTT.

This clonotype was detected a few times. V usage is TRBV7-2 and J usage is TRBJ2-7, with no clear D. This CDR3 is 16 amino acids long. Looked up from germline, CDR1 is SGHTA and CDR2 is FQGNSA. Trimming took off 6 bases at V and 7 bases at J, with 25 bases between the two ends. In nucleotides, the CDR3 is TGTGCCAGCAGTCCCCAACCCCGGGCCGGGCTGGGTGAGCAGTACTTC. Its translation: CASSPQPRAGLGEQYF. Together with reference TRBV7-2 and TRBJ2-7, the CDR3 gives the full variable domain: GAGVSQSPSNKVTEKGKDVELRCDPISGHTALYWYRQSLGQGLEFLIYFQGNSAPDKSGLPSDRFSAERTGGSVSTLTIQRTQQEDSAVYLCASSPQPRAGLGEQYFGPGTRLTVT.

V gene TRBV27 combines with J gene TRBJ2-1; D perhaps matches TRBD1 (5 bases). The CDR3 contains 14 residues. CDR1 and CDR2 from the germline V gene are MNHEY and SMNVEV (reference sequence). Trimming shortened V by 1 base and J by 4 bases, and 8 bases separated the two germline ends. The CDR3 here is CASSLWGDYNEQFF. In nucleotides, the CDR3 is TGTGCCAGCAGTTTATGGGGCGATTACAATGAGCAGTTCTTC.

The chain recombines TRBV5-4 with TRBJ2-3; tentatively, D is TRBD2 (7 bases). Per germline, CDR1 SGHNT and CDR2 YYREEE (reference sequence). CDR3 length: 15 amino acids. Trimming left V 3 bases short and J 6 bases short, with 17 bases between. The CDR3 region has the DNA TGTGCCAGCAGCTCGCCACGGACTAGGGGGGATACGCAGTATTTT. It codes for CASSSPRTRGDTQYF.

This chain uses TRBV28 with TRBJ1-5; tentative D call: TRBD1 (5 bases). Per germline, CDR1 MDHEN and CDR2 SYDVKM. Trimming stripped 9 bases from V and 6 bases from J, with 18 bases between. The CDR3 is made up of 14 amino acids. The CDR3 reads CASITTGRGQPQHF. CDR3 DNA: TGTGCCAGTATTACAACAGGCAGAGGTCAGCCCCAGCATTTT.

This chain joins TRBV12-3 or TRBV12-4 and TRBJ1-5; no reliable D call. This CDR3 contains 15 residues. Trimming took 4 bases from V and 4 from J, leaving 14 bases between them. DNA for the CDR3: TGTGCCAGCAGTTACCGACAAGATTGGAATCAGCCCCAGCATTTT. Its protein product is CASSYRQDWNQPQHF.